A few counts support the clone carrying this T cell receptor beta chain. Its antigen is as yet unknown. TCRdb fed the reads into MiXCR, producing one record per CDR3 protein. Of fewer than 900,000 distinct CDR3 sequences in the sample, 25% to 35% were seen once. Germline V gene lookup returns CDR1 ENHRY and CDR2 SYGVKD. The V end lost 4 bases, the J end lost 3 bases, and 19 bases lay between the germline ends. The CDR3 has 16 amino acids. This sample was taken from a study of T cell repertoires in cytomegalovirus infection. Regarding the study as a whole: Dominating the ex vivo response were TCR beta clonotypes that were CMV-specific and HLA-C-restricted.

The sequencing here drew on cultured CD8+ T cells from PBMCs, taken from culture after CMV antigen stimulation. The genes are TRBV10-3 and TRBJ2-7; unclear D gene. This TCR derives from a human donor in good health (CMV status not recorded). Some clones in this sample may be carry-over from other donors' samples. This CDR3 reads CAISVPALETRYEQYF. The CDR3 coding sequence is TGTGCCATCAGTGTGCCAGCCCTTGAGACCCGCTACGAGCAGTACTTC.